These T cell receptor beta chains were read from a single sample in a study of T cell responses to AZD1222 COVID-19 vaccine. TCRdb's table, derived via immunoSEQ multiplex PCR, lists solely in-frame clones and lacks some. The sample yields 130,000 or so clones, about 86% seen once. Source: peripheral blood, taken on day 0 of AZD1222 vaccination. The receptors stem from an adult in good health. Both conserved end residues are part of each CDR3. D genes are given only for firm matches. Where a row states a size, it is once, few, many or the class of an expanded clone; other rows omit it.

d_call,clone_size,j_call,v_call,cdr3_aa,cdr3_nt
.,.,TRBJ1-2,TRBV24-1,CATSDAAFNYGYTF,TGTGCCACCAGTGATGCAGCTTTCAACTATGGCTACACCTTC
.,.,TRBJ1-1,TRBV7-6,CASSGEGGTEAFF,TGTGCCAGCTCCGGGGAGGGTGGAACTGAAGCTTTCTTT
TRBD1,.,TRBJ1-1,TRBV27,CASSPQGADTEAFF,TGTGCCAGCAGTCCTCAGGGGGCAGACACTGAAGCTTTCTTT
.,once,TRBJ1-1,TRBV10-3,CATGGKGTEAFF,TGTGCCACCGGGGGGAAGGGCACTGAAGCTTTCTTT
.,.,TRBJ2-5,TRBV27,CASSLSGGGQRLVDQYF,TGTGCCAGCAGTTTATCGGGGGGGGGACAGCGGCTTGTGGACCAGTACTTC
.,.,TRBJ2-7,TRBV29-1,CSVRGLLSYEQYF,TGCAGCGTTCGTGGACTACTCTCCTACGAGCAGTACTTC
TRBD2,.,TRBJ2-3,TRBV6-1,CASSGVSGGGTDTQYF,TGTGCCAGCAGTGGGGTTAGCGGGGGGGGTACAGATACGCAGTATTTT
TRBD2,.,TRBJ2-1,TRBV29-1,CTAMGLAGRSYNEQFF,TGCACCGCGATGGGGCTAGCGGGGCGCTCCTACAATGAGCAGTTCTTC
.,.,TRBJ1-2,TRBV19,CASVDNNYGYTF,TGTGCCAGTGTCGACAATAACTATGGCTACACCTTC
.,.,TRBJ2-5,TRBV7-9,CASSPKGVKTQYF,TGTGCCAGCAGCCCTAAGGGGGTAAAGACCCAGTACTTC
.,.,TRBJ2-7,TRBV12-3/TRBV12-4,CASSRTSAYEQYF,TGTGCCAGCAGTCGGACAAGCGCCTACGAGCAGTACTTC
TRBD2,.,TRBJ2-7,TRBV6-5,CASASLAGFYEQYF,TGTGCCAGCGCCTCACTAGCGGGTTTTTACGAGCAGTACTTC
TRBD1,.,TRBJ1-2,TRBV5-6,CASISLAGGKYGYTF,TGTGCCAGCATTTCCCTGGCAGGGGGCAAGTATGGCTACACCTTC
TRBD1,.,TRBJ1-1,TRBV7-2,CASSRDRNTEAFF,TGTGCCAGCAGCCGGGACAGGAACACTGAAGCTTTCTTT
.,.,TRBJ1-5,TRBV9,CASSAPQADQPQHF,TGTGCCAGCAGCGCGCCCCAAGCCGATCAGCCCCAGCATTTT
TRBD1,.,TRBJ1-1,TRBV28,CASRTGQYMNTEAFF,TGTGCCAGCAGAACGGGACAGTACATGAACACTGAAGCTTTCTTT
TRBD2,.,TRBJ2-1,TRBV5-1,CASSLSGGAHNEQFF,TGCGCCAGCAGCTTAAGCGGGGGGGCCCACAATGAGCAGTTCTTC
.,.,TRBJ2-5,TRBV2,CASRRGFQEQETQYF,TGTGCCAGCAGAAGGGGGTTCCAAGAACAAGAGACCCAGTACTTC
.,.,TRBJ1-1,TRBV12-3/TRBV12-4,CASTWGGDTEAFF,TGTGCCAGCACCTGGGGGGGGGACACTGAAGCTTTCTTT
.,.,TRBJ2-2,TRBV18,CASSRGHGELFF,TGTGCCAGCTCCCGGGGTCACGGGGAGCTGTTTTTT
TRBD1,.,TRBJ2-7,TRBV6-4,CASSPGTGAGREQYF,TGTGCCAGCAGTCCCGGGACAGGGGCGGGTCGGGAGCAGTACTTC
TRBD2,.,TRBJ2-7,TRBV28,CASGTSGSNSYEQYF,TGTGCCAGCGGGACTAGCGGGTCCAACTCCTACGAGCAGTACTTC
.,.,TRBJ1-5,TRBV6-5,CASGGRDSNQPQHF,TGTGCCAGCGGCGGACGGGATAGCAATCAGCCCCAGCATTTT
.,once,TRBJ2-2,TRBV5-1,CASSLGGGAGRYTGELFF,TGCGCCAGCAGCTTGGGAGGTGGGGCCGGGAGATACACCGGGGAGCTGTTTTTT
.,.,TRBJ2-5,TRBV10-3,CAISEGQGGSQYF,TGTGCCATCAGTGAGGGGCAGGGGGGTTCCCAGTACTTC
TRBD1,.,TRBJ2-2,TRBV6-5,CASRGQGRVGELFF,TGTGCCAGCAGGGGACAGGGACGTGTCGGGGAGCTGTTTTTT
TRBD1,.,TRBJ1-1,TRBV5-4,CASSPWEGAGTEAFF,TGTGCCAGCAGCCCCTGGGAGGGGGCTGGCACTGAAGCTTTCTTT
.,.,TRBJ2-7,TRBV6-1,CASSDFYEQYF,TGTGCCAGCAGTGATTTTTACGAGCAGTACTTC
.,.,TRBJ1-2,TRBV30,CAWNEGWNGYTF,TGTGCCTGGAATGAGGGGTGGAATGGCTACACCTTC
.,.,TRBJ1-2,TRBV10-3,CAISADGMEDYGYTF,TGTGCCATCAGTGCGGATGGGATGGAGGACTATGGCTACACCTTC
.,.,TRBJ2-7,TRBV18,CASSLGTDFSYEQYF,TGTGCCAGCTCACTAGGGACGGATTTCTCCTACGAGCAGTACTTC
.,.,TRBJ1-3,TRBV28,CASTEGWSGNTIYF,TGTGCCAGCACGGAGGGGTGGTCTGGAAACACCATATATTTT
TRBD2,.,TRBJ2-2,TRBV4-2,CASSQERGAGELFF,TGTGCCAGCAGCCAAGAGCGGGGGGCTGGGGAGCTGTTTTTT
.,once,TRBJ2-5,TRBV5-1,CASSLAQGLPGETQYF,TGCGCCAGCAGCTTGGCCCAAGGACTCCCGGGAGAGACCCAGTACTTC
.,.,TRBJ2-2,TRBV9,CASSSRGDTGELFF,TGTGCCAGCAGCTCGCGGGGCGACACCGGGGAGCTGTTTTTT
TRBD1,few,TRBJ1-1,TRBV27,CASSLGQGIGEAFF,TGTGCCAGCAGTTTGGGACAGGGGATTGGTGAAGCTTTCTTT
TRBD2,.,TRBJ2-1,TRBV5-1,CASSSQTSGGMPRYNEQFF,TGCGCCAGCAGCTCTCAGACTAGCGGGGGTATGCCTCGTTACAATGAGCAGTTCTTC
.,.,TRBJ1-3,TRBV5-1,CASRVSSGNTIYF,TGCGCCAGCAGAGTGAGCTCTGGAAACACCATATATTTT
TRBD2,.,TRBJ2-2,TRBV11-2,CASSFDGLAGVPGELFF,TGTGCCAGCAGCTTCGACGGACTAGCGGGAGTTCCCGGGGAGCTGTTTTTT
TRBD2,.,TRBJ2-1,TRBV28,CASSLTASGTGYNEQFF,TGTGCCAGCAGTTTAACGGCTAGCGGGACTGGGTACAATGAGCAGTTCTTC
TRBD2,.,TRBJ2-1,TRBV20-1,CSASSAGVYNEQFF,TGCAGTGCGAGTTCAGCGGGGGTCTACAATGAGCAGTTCTTC
.,.,TRBJ1-1,TRBV11-2,CASSLAGSSIRMNTEAFF,TGTGCCAGCAGCTTAGCCGGCAGCTCAATTCGCATGAACACTGAAGCTTTCTTT
.,once,TRBJ2-2,TRBV5-1,CASSLGLAPNTGELFF,TGCGCCAGCAGCTTGGGTCTAGCGCCCAACACCGGGGAGCTGTTTTTT
TRBD1,few,TRBJ1-2,TRBV4-3,CASSQESGGNYGYTF,TGCGCCAGCAGCCAAGAATCAGGGGGCAACTATGGCTACACCTTC
TRBD2,.,TRBJ2-1,TRBV2,CASRSSGAYNEQFF,TGTGCCAGCAGAAGTAGCGGGGCATACAATGAGCAGTTCTTC